The clone carrying this TCR beta chain was found many times. The trim removed 5 bases at V and 2 bases at J, leaving 8 bases unmatched. This CDR3 has 17 amino acids. Germline loops: CDR1 SQVTM, CDR2 ANQGSEA. The source of the sample is a study of T-cell memory formation after mild COVID-19. TCRdb passed the 5' RACE reads through MiXCR, listing each CDR3 protein once. Of about 470,000 distinct CDR3 sequences detected, about 20% appear once; the ten largest clones hold 12%. The rearrangement joins TRBV29-1 to TRBJ2-1; 14 bases fit TRBD2. The TCR was taken from an adult woman who had mild COVID-19 (a few samples of this study predate the infection). Cell type and time point are not known. The sample comprised PBMCs or a T cell subset sorted from them (not recorded which). The CDR3 is CSVRGLAGVQPYNEQFF. The CDR3 nucleotides read TGCAGCGTTCGGGGACTAGCGGGAGTTCAACCCTACAATGAGCAGTTCTTC.